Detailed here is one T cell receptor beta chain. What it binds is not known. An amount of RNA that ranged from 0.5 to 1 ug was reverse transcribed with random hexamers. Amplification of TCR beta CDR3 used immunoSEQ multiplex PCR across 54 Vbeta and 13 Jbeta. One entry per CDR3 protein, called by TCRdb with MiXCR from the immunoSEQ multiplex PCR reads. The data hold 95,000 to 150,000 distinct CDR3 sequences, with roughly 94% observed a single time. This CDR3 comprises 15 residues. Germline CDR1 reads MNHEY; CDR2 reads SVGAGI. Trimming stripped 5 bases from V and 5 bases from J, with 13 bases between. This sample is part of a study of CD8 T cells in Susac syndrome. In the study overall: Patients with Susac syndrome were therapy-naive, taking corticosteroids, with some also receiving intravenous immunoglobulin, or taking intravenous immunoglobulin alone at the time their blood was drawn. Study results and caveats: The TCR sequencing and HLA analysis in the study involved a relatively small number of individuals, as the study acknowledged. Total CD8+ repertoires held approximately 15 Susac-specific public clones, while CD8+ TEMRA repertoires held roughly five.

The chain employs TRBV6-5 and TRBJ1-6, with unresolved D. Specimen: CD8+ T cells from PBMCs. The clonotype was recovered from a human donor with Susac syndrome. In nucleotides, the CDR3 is TGTGCCAGCAGTCCCGACATTTTTGATAATTCACCCCTCCACTTT. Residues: CASSPDIFDNSPLHF.